What follows is one TCR beta chain and its context. Its antigen is currently unknown. CDR3 length: 16 residues. Germline assignment: CDR1 LNHDA and CDR2 SQIVND (reference sequence). Trimming removed 1 base from V and 0 bases from J, with 10 bases in between. MiXCR, applied by TCRdb to the PCR reads, yields one record per CDR3 protein. There are approximately 40,000 distinct CDR3 sequences in the sample; 36% occur only once, and 5.8% lies in the top ten. These data belong to a study of vaccination and CD4 T cells after COVID-19. Study-level information: Four females and six males made up the convalescents, two of whom were Hispanic.

Study-level results: The authors identified 304 of 307 vaccine-specific clones in convalescent patients as spike mono-reactive. Going from approximately 21 to 40, median SARS-CoV-2-reactive clonotypes did not rise significantly.

Time point specified: late sampling 161 to 241 days after vaccination in a few convalescent patients. The chain employs TRBV19 and TRBJ1-5; D gene ambiguous. This material consisted of CD4+ T cells from blood, taken about 7 months after SARS-CoV-2 vaccination. The clonotype was recovered from a human donor who had recovered from COVID-19. The DNA of the CDR3 is TGTGCCAGTAGTATAGTGGGGAGATCTAGCAATCAGCCCCAGCATTTT. Translated, it gives CASSIVGRSSNQPQHF.